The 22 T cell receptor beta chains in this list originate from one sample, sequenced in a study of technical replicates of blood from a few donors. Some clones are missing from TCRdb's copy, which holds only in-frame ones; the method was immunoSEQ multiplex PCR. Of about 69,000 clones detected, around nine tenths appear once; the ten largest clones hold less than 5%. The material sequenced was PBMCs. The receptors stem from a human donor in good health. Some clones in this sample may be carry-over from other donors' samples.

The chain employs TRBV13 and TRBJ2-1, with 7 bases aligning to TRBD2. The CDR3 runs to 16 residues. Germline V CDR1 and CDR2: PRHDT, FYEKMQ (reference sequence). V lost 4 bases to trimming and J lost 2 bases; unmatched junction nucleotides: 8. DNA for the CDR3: TGTGCCAGCAGCTCGCTACTAGCGCGGCCCTACAATGAGCAGTTCTTC. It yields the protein CASSSLLARPYNEQFF.

The CDR3 DNA reads TGCGCCAGCAGCGGGAGGAACACCGGGGAGCTGTTTTTT. It translates to CASSGRNTGELFF. This chain uses TRBV5-1 with TRBJ2-2; D possibly corresponds to TRBD2 (5 bases). CDR1 SGHRS and CDR2 YFSETQ come from the germline V gene. The CDR3 runs 13 residues. Trimming left V 4 bases short and J 1 base short, with 5 bases between.

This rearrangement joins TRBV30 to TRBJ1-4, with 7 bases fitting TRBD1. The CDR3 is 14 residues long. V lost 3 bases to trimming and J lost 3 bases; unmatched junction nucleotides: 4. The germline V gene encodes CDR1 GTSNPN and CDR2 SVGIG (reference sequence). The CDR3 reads CAWRGGVANEKLFF. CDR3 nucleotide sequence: TGTGCCTGGAGAGGGGGCGTCGCTAATGAAAAACTGTTTTTT.

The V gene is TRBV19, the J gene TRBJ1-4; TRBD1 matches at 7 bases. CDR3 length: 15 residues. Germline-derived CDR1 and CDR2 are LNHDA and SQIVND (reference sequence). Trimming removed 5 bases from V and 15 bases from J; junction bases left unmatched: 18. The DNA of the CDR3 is TGTGCCAGTAGTCCCACCGGAGGGGGCGAGAGGAGTTTGTTTTTT. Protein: CASSPTGGGERSLFF. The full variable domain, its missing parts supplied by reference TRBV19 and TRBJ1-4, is DGGITQSPKYLFRKEGQNVTLSCEQNLNHDAMYWYRQDPGQGLRLIYYSQIVNDFQKGDIAEGYSVSREKKESFPLTVTSAQKNPTAFYLCASSPTGGGERSLFFGSGTQLSVL.

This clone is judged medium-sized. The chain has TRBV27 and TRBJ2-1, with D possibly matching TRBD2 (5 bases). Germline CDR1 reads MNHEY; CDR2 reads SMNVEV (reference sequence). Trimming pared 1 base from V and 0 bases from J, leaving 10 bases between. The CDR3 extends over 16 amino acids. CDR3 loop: CASSLFPGSSYNEQFF. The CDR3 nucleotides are TGTGCCAGCAGTTTATTCCCGGGAAGCTCCTACAATGAGCAGTTCTTC.

CDR3 amino acids: CASSPGARTEAFF. The DNA of the CDR3 is TGTGCCAGCAGCCCCGGCGCGCGGACTGAAGCTTTCTTT. The chain couples TRBV5-4 to TRBJ1-1; D is ambiguous. The germline V gene encodes CDR1 SGHNT and CDR2 YYREEE (reference sequence). The CDR3 covers 13 residues. V lost 4 bases and J lost 5, with 12 bases in between.

CDR3 DNA: TGTGCCAGCAGTTCCTCTTCGGGGGGTACCGGGGAGCTGTTTTTT. Amino acids: CASSSSSGGTGELFF. This chain uses TRBV6-5 with TRBJ2-2; 7 positions agree with TRBD2. Germline V gene sequence: CDR1 MNHEY, CDR2 SVGAGI. With V trimmed by 4 bases and J by 5 bases, 7 bases remained unmatched. The CDR3 has 15 amino acids.

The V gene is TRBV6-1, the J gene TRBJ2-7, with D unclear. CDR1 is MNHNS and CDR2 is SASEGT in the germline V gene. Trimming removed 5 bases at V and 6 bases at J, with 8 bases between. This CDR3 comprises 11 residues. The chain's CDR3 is CASSNYPEQYF. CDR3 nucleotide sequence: TGTGCCAGCAGTAACTACCCCGAGCAGTACTTC.

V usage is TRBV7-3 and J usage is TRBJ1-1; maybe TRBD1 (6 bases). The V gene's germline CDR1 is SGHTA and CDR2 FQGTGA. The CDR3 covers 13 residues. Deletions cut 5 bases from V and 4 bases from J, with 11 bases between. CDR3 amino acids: CASSPTGPTEAFF. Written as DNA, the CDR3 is TGTGCCAGCAGCCCTACAGGGCCCACTGAAGCTTTCTTT.

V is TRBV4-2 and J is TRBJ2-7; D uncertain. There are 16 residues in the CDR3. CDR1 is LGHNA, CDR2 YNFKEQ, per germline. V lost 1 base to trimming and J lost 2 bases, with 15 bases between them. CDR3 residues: CASSQAEYRGPYEQYF. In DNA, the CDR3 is TGTGCCAGCAGCCAAGCCGAATACCGTGGGCCCTACGAGCAGTACTTC.

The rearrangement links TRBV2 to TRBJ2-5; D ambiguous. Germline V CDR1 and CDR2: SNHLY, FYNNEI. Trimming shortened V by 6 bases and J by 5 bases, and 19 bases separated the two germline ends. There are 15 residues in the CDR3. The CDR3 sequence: CASRPGYSYGETQYF. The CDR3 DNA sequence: TGTGCCAGCAGGCCCGGTTACTCCTACGGGGAGACCCAGTACTTC.

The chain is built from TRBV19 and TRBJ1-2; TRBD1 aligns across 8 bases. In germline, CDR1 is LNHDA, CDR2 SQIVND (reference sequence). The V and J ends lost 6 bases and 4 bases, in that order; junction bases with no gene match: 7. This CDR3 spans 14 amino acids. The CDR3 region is CASRSTGGSYGYTF. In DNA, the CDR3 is TGTGCCAGTAGAAGTACAGGGGGGAGCTATGGCTACACCTTC.

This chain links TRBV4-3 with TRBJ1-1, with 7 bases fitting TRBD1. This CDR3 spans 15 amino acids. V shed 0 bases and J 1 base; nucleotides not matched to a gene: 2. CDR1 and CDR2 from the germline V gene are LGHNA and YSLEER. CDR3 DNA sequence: TGCGCCAGCAGCCAAGATTACAGGGGGAACACTGAAGCTTTCTTT. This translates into CASSQDYRGNTEAFF.

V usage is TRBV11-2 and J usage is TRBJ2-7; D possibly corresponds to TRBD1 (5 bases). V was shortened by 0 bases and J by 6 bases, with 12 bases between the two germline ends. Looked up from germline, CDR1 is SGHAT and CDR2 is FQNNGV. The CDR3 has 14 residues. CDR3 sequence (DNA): TGTGCCAGCAGCTTAGATCGCCCAGGGCGCGAGCAGTACTTC. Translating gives CASSLDRPGREQYF.

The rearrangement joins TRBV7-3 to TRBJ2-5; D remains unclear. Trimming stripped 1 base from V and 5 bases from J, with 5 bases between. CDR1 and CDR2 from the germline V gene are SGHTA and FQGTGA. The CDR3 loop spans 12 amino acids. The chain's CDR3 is CASSLNGETQYF. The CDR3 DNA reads TGTGCCAGCAGCTTAAACGGGGAGACCCAGTACTTC.

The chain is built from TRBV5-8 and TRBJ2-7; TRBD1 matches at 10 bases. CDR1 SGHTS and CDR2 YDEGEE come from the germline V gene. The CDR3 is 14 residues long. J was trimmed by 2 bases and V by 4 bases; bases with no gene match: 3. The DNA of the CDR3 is TGTGCCAGCAGCGTGGGACAGGGGACCTACGAGCAGTACTTC. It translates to CASSVGQGTYEQYF.

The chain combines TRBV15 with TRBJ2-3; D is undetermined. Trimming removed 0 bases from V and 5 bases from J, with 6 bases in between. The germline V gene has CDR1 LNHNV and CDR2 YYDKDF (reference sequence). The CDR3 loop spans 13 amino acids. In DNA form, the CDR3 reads TGTGCCACCAGCAGAGATCGGGTAGATACGCAGTATTTT. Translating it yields CATSRDRVDTQYF.

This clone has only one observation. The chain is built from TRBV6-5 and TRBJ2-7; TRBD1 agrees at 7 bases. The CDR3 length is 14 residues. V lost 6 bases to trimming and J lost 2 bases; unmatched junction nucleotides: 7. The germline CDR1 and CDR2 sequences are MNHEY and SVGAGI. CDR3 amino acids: CASRLDRTAYEQYF. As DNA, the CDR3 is TGTGCCAGCAGGCTGGACAGGACTGCCTACGAGCAGTACTTC.

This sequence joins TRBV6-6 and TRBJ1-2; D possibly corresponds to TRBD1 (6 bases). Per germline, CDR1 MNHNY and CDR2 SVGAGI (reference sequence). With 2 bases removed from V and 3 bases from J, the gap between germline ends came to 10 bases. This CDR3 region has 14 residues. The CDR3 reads CASSYGTSDYGYTF. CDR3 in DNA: TGTGCCAGCAGTTACGGGACAAGCGACTATGGCTACACCTTC.

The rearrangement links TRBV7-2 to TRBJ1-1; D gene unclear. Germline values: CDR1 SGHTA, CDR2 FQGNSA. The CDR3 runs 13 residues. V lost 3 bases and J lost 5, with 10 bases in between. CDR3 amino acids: CASSFQVRTEAFF. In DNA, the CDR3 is TGTGCCAGCAGCTTCCAGGTCAGGACTGAAGCTTTCTTT.

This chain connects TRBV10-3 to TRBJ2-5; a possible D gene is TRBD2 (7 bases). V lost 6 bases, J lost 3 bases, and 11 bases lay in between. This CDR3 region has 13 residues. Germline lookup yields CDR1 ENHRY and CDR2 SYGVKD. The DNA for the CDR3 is TGTGCCATCAGCAGGGGACTAAAAGAGACCCAGTACTTC. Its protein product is CAISRGLKETQYF.

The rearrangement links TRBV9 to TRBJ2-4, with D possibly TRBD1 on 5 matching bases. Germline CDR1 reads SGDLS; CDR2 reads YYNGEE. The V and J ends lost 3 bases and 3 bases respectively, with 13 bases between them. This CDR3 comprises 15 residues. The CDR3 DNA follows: TGTGCCAGCAGCGGACAGCCCATGGACAAAAACATTCAGTACTTC. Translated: CASSGQPMDKNIQYF.